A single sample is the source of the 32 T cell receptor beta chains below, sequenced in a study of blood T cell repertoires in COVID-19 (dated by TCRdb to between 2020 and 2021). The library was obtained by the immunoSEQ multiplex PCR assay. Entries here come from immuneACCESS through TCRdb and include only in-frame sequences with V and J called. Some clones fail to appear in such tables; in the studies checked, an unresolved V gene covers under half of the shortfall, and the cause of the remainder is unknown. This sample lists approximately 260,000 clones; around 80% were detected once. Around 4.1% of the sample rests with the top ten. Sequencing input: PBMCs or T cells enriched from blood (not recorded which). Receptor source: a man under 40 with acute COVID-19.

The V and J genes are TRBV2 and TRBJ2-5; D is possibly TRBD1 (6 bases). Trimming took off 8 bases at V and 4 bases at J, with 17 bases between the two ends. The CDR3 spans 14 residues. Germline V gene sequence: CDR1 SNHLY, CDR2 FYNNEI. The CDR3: CASYPGQFLETQYF. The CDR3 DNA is TGTGCCAGCTATCCGGGACAATTTTTAGAGACCCAGTACTTC.

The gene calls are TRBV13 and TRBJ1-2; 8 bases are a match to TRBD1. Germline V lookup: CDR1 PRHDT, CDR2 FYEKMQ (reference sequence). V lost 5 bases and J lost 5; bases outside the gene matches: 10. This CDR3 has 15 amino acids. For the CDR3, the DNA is TGTGCCAGCAGCGTGAGCCGAAGGACAGGGTATGGCTACACCTTC. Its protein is CASSVSRRTGYGYTF. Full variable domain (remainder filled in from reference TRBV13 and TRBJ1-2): AAGVIQSPRHLIKEKRETATLKCYPIPRHDTVYWYQQGPGQDPQFLISFYEKMQSDKGSIPDRFSAQQFSDYHSELNMSSLELGDSALYFCASSVSRRTGYGYTFGSGTRLTVV.

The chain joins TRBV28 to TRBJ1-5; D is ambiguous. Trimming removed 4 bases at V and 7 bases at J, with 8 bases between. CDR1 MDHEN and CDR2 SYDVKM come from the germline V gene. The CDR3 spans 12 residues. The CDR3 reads CASSSMRQPQHF. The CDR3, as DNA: TGTGCCAGCAGTTCCATGCGGCAGCCCCAGCATTTT.

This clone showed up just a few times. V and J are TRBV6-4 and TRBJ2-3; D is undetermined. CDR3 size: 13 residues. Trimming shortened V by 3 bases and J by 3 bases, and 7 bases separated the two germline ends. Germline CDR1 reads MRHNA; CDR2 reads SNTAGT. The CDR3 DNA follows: TGTGCCAGCAGTGAGTCTGAGACAGATACGCAGTATTTT. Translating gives CASSESETDTQYF.

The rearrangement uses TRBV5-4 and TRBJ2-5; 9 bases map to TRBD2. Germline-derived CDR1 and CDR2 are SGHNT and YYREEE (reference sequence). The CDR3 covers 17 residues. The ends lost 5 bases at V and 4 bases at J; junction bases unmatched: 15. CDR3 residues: CASRSQSSLAGSETQYF. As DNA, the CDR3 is TGTGCCAGCAGATCCCAGAGCTCTCTAGCGGGGTCAGAGACCCAGTACTTC.

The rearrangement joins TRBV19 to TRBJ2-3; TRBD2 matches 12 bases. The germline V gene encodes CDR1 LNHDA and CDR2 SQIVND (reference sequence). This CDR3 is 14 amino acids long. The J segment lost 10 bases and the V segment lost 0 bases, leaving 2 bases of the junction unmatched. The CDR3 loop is CASSIDGTSGSQYF. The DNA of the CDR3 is TGTGCCAGTAGTATAGATGGGACTAGCGGGTCGCAGTATTTT. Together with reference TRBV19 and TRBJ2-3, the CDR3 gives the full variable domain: DGGITQSPKYLFRKEGQNVTLSCEQNLNHDAMYWYRQDPGQGLRLIYYSQIVNDFQKGDIAEGYSVSREKKESFPLTVTSAQKNPTAFYLCASSIDGTSGSQYFGPGTRLTVL.

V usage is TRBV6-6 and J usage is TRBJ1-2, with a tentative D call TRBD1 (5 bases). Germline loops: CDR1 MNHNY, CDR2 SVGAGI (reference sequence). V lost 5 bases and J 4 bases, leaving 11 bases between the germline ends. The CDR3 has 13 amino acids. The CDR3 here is CASSTRDPYGYTF. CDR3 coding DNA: TGTGCCAGCAGTACCAGGGATCCCTATGGCTACACCTTC.

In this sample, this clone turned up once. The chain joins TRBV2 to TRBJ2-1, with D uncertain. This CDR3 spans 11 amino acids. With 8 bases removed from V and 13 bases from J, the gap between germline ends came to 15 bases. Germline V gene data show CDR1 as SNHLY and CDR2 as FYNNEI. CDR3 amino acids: CASRWSPDQFF. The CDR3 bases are TGTGCCAGCCGATGGAGTCCTGACCAGTTCTTC.

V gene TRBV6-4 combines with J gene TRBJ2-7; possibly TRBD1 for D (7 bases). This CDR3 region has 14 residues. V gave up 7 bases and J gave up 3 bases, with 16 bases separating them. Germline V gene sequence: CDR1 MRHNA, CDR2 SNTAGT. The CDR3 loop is CASNGAGGFYEQYV. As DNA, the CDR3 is TGTGCCAGCAACGGGGCAGGGGGGTTCTACGAGCAGTACGTC.

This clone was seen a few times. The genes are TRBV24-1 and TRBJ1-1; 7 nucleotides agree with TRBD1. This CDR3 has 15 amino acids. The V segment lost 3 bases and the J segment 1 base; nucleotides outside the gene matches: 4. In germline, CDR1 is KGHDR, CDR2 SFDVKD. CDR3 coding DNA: TGTGCCACCAGTGATGCCCGGGACAGGAACACTGAAGCTTTCTTT. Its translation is CATSDARDRNTEAFF.

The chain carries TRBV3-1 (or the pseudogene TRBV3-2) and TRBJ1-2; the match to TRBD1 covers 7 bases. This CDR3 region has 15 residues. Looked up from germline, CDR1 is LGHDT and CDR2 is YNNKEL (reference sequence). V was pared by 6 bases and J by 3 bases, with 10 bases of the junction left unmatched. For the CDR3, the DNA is TGTGCCAGCAGGCACTACAGGGGACTTGACTATGGCTACACCTTC. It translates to CASRHYRGLDYGYTF.

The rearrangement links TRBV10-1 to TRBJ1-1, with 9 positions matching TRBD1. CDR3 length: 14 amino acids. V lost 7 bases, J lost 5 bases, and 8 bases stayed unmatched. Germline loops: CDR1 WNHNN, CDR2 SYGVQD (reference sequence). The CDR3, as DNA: TGCGCCAGCAACGGGGGGACAGGGCGTACTGAAGCTTTCTTT. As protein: CASNGGTGRTEAFF.

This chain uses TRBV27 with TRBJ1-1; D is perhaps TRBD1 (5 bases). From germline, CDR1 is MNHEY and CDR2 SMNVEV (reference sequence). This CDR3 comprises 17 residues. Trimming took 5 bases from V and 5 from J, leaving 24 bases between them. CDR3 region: CASSHYRYGFKWTEAFF. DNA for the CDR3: TGTGCCAGCAGTCACTACAGGTATGGATTTAAGTGGACTGAAGCTTTCTTT.

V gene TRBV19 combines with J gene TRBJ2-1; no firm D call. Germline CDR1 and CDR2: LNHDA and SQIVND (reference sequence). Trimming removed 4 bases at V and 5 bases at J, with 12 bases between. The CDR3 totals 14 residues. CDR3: CASSTGSLDNEQFF. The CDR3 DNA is TGTGCCAGTAGTACCGGGTCTTTAGACAATGAGCAGTTCTTC.

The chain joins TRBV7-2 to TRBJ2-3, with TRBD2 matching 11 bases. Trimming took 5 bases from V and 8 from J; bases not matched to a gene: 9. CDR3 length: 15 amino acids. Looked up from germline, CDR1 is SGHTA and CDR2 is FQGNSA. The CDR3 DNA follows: TGTGCCAGCAGCCCGACTAGCGGGACACTACTTACGCAGTATTTT. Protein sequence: CASSPTSGTLLTQYF.

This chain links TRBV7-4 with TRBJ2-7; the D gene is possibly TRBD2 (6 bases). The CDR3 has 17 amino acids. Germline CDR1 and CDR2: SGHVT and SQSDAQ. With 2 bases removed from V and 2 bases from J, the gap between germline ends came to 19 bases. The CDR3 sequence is CASSLNTKRVRAYEQYV. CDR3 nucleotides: TGTGCCAGCAGCTTAAACACCAAGCGGGTGAGGGCCTACGAGCAGTACGTC.

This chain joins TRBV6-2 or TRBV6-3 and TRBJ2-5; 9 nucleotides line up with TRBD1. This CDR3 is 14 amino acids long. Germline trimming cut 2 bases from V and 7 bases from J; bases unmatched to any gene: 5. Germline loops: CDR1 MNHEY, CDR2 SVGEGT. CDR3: CASSYPDRGGTQYF. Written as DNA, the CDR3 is TGTGCCAGCAGTTACCCGGACAGGGGAGGGACCCAGTACTTC.

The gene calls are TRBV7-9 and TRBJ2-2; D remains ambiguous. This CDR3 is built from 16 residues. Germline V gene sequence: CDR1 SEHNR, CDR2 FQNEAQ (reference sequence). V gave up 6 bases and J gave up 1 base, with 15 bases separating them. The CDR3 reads CASRPRQEGNTGELFF. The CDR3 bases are TGTGCCAGCAGACCTCGGCAGGAAGGGAACACCGGGGAGCTGTTTTTT.

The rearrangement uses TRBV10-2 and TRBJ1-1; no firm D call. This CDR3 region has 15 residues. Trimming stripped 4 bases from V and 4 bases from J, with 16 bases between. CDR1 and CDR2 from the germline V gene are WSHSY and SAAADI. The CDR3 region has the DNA TGCGCCAGCAGTGTTTTGCTCAAATCGAGCACTGAAGCTTTCTTT. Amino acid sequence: CASSVLLKSSTEAFF.

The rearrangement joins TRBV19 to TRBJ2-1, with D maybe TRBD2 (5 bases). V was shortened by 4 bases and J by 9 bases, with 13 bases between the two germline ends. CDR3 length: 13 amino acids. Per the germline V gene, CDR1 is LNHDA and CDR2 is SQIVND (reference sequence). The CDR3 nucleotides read TGTGCCAGTAGTACGGGGATGGCCTCTGAGCAGTTCTTC. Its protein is CASSTGMASEQFF.

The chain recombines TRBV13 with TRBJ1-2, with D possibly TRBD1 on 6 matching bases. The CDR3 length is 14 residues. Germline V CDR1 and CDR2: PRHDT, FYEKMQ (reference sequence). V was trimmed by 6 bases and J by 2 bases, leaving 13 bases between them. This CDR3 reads CASRRLGANYGYTF. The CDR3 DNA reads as TGTGCCAGCAGGCGATTGGGGGCCAACTATGGCTACACCTTC.

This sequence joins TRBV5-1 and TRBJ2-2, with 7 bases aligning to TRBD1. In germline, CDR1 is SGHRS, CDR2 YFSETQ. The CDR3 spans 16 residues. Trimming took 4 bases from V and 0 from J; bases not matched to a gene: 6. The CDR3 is CASSRGGQSNTGELFF. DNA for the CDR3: TGCGCCAGCAGCAGAGGGGGCCAATCGAACACCGGGGAGCTGTTTTTT.

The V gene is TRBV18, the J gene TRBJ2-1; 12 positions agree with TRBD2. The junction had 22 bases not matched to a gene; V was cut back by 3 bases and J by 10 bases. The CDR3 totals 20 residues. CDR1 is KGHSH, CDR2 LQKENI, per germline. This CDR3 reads CASSPRRTGGETSGRGEQFF. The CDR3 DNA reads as TGTGCCAGCTCACCCCGCCGGACAGGGGGTGAGACTAGCGGGAGAGGGGAGCAGTTCTTC.

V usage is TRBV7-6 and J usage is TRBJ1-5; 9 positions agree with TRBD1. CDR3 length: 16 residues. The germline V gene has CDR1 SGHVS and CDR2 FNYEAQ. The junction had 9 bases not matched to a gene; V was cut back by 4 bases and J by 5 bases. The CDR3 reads CASSSGQGRGYQPQHF. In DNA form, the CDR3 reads TGTGCCAGCAGCTCGGGACAGGGAAGAGGATATCAGCCCCAGCATTTT.

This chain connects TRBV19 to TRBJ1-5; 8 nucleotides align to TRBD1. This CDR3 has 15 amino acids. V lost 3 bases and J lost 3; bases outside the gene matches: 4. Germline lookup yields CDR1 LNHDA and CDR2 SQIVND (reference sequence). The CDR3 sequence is CASSMDREDNQPQHF. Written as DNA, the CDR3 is TGTGCCAGTAGTATGGACAGGGAAGACAATCAGCCCCAGCATTTT.

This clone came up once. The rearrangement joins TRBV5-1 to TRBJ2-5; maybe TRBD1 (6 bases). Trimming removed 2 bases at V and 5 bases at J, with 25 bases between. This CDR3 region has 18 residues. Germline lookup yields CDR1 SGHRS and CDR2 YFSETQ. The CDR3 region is CASSLSPAGKGVGETQYF. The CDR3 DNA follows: TGCGCCAGCAGCTTATCGCCCGCCGGGAAGGGGGTAGGGGAGACCCAGTACTTC.

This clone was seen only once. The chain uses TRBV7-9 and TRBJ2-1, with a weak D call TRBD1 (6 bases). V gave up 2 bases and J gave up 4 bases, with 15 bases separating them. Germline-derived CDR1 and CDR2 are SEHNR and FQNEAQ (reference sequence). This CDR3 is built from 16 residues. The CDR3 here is CASSLFRLGGYNEQFF. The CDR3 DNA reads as TGTGCCAGCAGCTTATTCCGTCTAGGGGGTTACAATGAGCAGTTCTTC.

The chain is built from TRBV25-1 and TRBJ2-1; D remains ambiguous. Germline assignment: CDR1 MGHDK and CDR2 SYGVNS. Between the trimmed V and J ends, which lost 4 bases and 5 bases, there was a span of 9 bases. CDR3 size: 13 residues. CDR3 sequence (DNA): TGTGCCAGCAGTGGAATCGCGGACAATGAGCAGTTCTTC. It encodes CASSGIADNEQFF.

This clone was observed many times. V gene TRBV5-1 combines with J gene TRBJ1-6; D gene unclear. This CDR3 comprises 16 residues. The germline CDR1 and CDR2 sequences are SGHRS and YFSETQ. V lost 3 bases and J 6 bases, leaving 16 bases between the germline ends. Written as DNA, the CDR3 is TGCGCCAGCAGCTCGATCCCGGGAGAAGCTAATTCACCCCTCCACTTT. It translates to CASSSIPGEANSPLHF.

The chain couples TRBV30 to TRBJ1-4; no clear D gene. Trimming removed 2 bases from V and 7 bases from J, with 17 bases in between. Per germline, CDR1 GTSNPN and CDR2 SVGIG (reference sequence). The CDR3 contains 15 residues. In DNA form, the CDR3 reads TGTGCCTGGAGTAACCTCGGCCTAGCTGGTGAAAAACTGTTTTTT. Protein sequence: CAWSNLGLAGEKLFF.

The CDR3 spells CASSALLGAAYNQPQHF. CDR3 bases: TGTGCCAGCAGTGCCCTTCTGGGGGCAGCTTACAATCAGCCCCAGCATTTT. V usage is TRBV6-1 and J usage is TRBJ1-5, with TRBD1 as a possible D gene (6 bases). The germline V and J ends were trimmed by 4 bases and 3 bases, with 19 bases remaining between them. The CDR3 is 17 amino acids. Germline CDR1 is MNHNS and CDR2 is SASEGT.

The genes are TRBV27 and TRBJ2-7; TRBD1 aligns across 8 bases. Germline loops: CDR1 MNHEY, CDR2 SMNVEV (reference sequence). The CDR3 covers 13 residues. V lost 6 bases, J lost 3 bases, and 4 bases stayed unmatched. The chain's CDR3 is CASSVGQDYEQYV. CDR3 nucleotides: TGTGCCAGCAGCGTGGGACAGGACTACGAGCAGTACGTC.